The T cell receptor (beta chain) described here comes from a study of T cell responses to AZD1222 COVID-19 vaccine. Findings and caveats of the study: In all cases, repertoires were sampled only after the peak T cell response. Unmutated variant regions are reportedly targeted by nearly half of spike-specific TCRs. Baseline testing showed seropositivity in only six AZD1222 recipients.

The sample holds many counts of this clone. What it binds is unknown. Assay: immunoSEQ multiplex PCR; the TCRdb copy retains only in-frame clones and omits some. The sample contains some 250,000 clones, approximately 94% of which appear only once. V was shortened by 6 bases and J by 7 bases, with 19 bases between the two germline ends. The CDR3 spans 15 residues. The V gene's germline CDR1 is MNHEY and CDR2 SVGEGT. Sequences were derived from peripheral blood, sampled 28 days after the second AZD1222 dose. The receptor comes from an adult who received the AZD1222 COVID-19 vaccine. The V and J genes are TRBV6-2 or TRBV6-3 and TRBJ2-1; weak D call: TRBD2 (6 bases). CDR3 protein: CASSNGAGTTNEQFF. The CDR3 nucleotides read TGTGCCAGCAGCAACGGGGCGGGGACGACGAATGAGCAGTTCTTC.